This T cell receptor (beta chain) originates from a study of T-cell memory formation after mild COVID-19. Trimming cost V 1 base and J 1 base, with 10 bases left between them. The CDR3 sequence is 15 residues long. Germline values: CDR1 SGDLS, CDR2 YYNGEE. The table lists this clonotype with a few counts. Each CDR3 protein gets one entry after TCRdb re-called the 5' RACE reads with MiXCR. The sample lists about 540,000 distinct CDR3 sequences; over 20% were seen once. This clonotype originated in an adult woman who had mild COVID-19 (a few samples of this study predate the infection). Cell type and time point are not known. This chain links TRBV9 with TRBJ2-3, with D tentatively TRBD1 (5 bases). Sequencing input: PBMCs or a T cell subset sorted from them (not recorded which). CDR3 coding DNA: TGTGCCAGCAGCGTATTGGACATTGGCACAGATACGCAGTATTTT. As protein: CASSVLDIGTDTQYF.